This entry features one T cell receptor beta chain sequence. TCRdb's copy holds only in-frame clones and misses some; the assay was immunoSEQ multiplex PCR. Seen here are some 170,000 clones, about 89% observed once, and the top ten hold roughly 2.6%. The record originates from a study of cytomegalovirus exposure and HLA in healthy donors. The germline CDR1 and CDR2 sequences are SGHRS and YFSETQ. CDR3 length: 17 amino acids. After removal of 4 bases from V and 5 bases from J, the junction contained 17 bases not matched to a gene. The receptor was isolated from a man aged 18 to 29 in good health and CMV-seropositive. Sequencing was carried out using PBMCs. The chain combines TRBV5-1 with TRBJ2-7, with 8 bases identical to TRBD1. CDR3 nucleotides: TGCGCCAGCAGCCCGAGGCAGGGGGCCACTGCCGACGACGAGCAGTACTTC. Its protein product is CASSPRQGATADDEQYF.